Reported below is one TCR beta chain. This sample was included in a study of blood T cell repertoires in COVID-19. About the study: Sample material is recorded as cDNA or gDNA derived from T cells, B-cell-depleted T cells, or PBMCs.

TCRdb keeps only in-frame clones here, not all; method: immunoSEQ multiplex PCR. The table lists around 170,000 clones, approximately 84% of them singletons. The CDR3 is made up of 18 amino acids. Germline CDR1 and CDR2: SGHVS and FNYEAQ. Trimming cost V 1 base and J 1 base; bases outside gene matches: 9. The specimen was peripheral blood. The clonotype was recovered from a man aged 18 to 29 with active or convalescent COVID-19. The chain couples TRBV7-6 to TRBJ2-7; 11 nucleotides agree with TRBD2. For the CDR3, the DNA is TGTGCCAGCAGCTTAGACGGCTCGGGACTAGCGGTTTCCTACGAGCAGTACTTC. Protein sequence: CASSLDGSGLAVSYEQYF.